The 16 T cell receptor beta chains below all came from one sample that was sequenced in a study of cytomegalovirus exposure and HLA in healthy donors. Researchers ran the PCR with 60 Vbeta and 13 Jbeta primers. Produced via immunoSEQ multiplex PCR; TCRdb's table is partial and in-frame only. The repertoire has hundreds of thousands of clones, 65% to 85% of them found once; the top ten carry 2% to 2.5%. The sequencing sample was made of PBMCs. These receptors originate from a female donor in good health and CMV-seronegative.

The CDR3 spells CASTPQGLAGDTQYF. CDR3 sequence (DNA): TGTGCCAGCACCCCCCAGGGGCTAGCGGGAGATACGCAGTATTTT. V and J are TRBV25-1 and TRBJ2-3, with TRBD2 identical over 8 bases. The CDR3 totals 15 residues. The germline gives CDR1 MGHDK, CDR2 SYGVNS. J lost 5 bases, V lost 7 bases, and 11 bases had no gene match.

The CDR3 DNA reads TGTGCCAGCAGTTTCTCCGGGACTAACTCCTACAATGAGCAGTTCTTC. Translated, it gives CASSFSGTNSYNEQFF. V and J are TRBV27 and TRBJ2-1; 7 nucleotides agree with TRBD2. This CDR3 has 16 residues. Germline CDR1 MNHEY, CDR2 SMNVEV (reference sequence). V gave up 3 bases and J gave up 0 bases; unmatched junction bases: 5.

The chain has TRBV7-2 and TRBJ2-6, with D possibly TRBD1 on 5 matching bases. Germline V gives CDR1 SGHTA, CDR2 FQGNSA. CDR3 length: 15 residues. Trimming cost V 1 base and J 2 bases, with 6 bases left between them. CDR3 sequence (DNA): TGTGCCAGCAGCTTAGGACAGCCTGGGGCCAACGTCCTGACTTTC. Residues: CASSLGQPGANVLTF. The full variable domain, rest sourced from reference TRBV7-2 and TRBJ2-6, is GAGVSQSPSNKVTEKGKDVELRCDPISGHTALYWYRQSLGQGLEFLIYFQGNSAPDKSGLPSDRFSAERTGGSVSTLTIQRTQQEDSAVYLCASSLGQPGANVLTFGAGSRLTVL.

V and J are TRBV18 and TRBJ2-1; 7 bases line up with TRBD2. The CDR3 runs to 17 residues. The ends lost 4 bases at V and 10 bases at J; junction bases unmatched: 19. Germline V CDR1 and CDR2: KGHSH, LQKENI. CDR3 coding DNA: TGTGCCAGCTCACGCTCGATGAGCCCGGGAGGACCCTTGGAGCAGTTCTTC. Its translation: CASSRSMSPGGPLEQFF.

The V gene is TRBV4-2, the J gene TRBJ2-5; D gene unclear. Germline V gives CDR1 LGHNA, CDR2 YNFKEQ. V dropped 3 bases and J dropped 1 base, with 9 bases sitting between them. This CDR3 is 14 amino acids long. The CDR3 sequence: CASSQEHIQETQYF. The DNA of the CDR3 is TGTGCCAGCAGCCAGGAGCATATCCAAGAGACCCAGTACTTC.

The CDR3 loop is CASSQDSRSGYSTDTQYF. Written as DNA, the CDR3 is TGTGCCAGCAGCCAAGATTCTCGAAGCGGGTATAGCACAGATACGCAGTATTTT. V usage is TRBV4-2 and J usage is TRBJ2-3; a weak D match, TRBD2 (6 bases). The CDR3 has 18 residues. In germline, CDR1 is LGHNA, CDR2 YNFKEQ. Trimming shortened V by 0 bases and J by 0 bases, and 16 bases separated the two germline ends.

The chain recombines TRBV28 with TRBJ1-5; a weak D match, TRBD1 (5 bases). This CDR3 region has 13 residues. Germline loops: CDR1 MDHEN, CDR2 SYDVKM. Trimming took 5 bases from V and 7 from J, leaving 12 bases between them. The CDR3, as DNA: TGTGCCAGCAGTCCGACAGTTACGCAGCCCCAGCATTTT. It specifies CASSPTVTQPQHF.

The V call is TRBV2, the J call TRBJ2-1; 13 positions agree with TRBD2. Losses at the gene ends were 4 bases for V and 0 bases for J; bases not matched to a gene: 0. The CDR3 is made up of 16 amino acids. Germline CDR1 is SNHLY and CDR2 is FYNNEI. DNA of the CDR3: TGTGCCAGCAGTGGGACTAGCGGGAGCTCCTACAATGAGCAGTTCTTC. Protein: CASSGTSGSSYNEQFF.

The sample holds a few counts of this clone. The chain is built from TRBV15 and TRBJ2-7; TRBD2 matches at 11 bases. The CDR3 spans 16 residues. V shed 5 bases and J 2 bases; nucleotides not matched to a gene: 8. The germline CDR1 and CDR2 sequences are LNHNV and YYDKDF (reference sequence). The CDR3 reads CATSPRGTSGPYEQYF. In DNA, the CDR3 is TGTGCCACCAGCCCAAGAGGGACTAGCGGTCCCTACGAGCAGTACTTC.

This rearrangement joins TRBV20-1 to TRBJ2-5; 9 bases agree with TRBD2. Germline CDR1 is DFQATT and CDR2 is SNEGSKA (reference sequence). V gave up 3 bases and J gave up 14 bases; unmatched junction bases: 4. This CDR3 spans 10 amino acids. The CDR3 DNA reads TGCAGTGCTAGGACTAGCGGAACTTACTTC. This encodes CSARTSGTYF.

The genes are TRBV7-3 and TRBJ1-5; D unresolved. Trimming removed 0 bases at V and 6 bases at J, with 6 bases between. CDR1 is SGHTA, CDR2 FQGTGA, per germline. This CDR3 has 13 amino acids. The chain's CDR3 is CASSLTAGQPQHF. CDR3 sequence (DNA): TGTGCCAGCAGCTTAACGGCGGGTCAGCCCCAGCATTTT.

The chain recombines TRBV6-5 with TRBJ2-5, with 8 bases matching TRBD2. The DNA end lines up better with TRBJ2-7; the J call may be wrong. Looked up from germline, CDR1 is MNHEY and CDR2 is SVGAGI. CDR3 length equals 13 residues. The CDR3 loop is CASSSGLGYEQYF. The CDR3 region has the DNA TGTGCCAGCTCCTCGGGACTAGGCTACGAGCAGTACTTC.

This clone was picked up a small number of times. V is TRBV6-5 and J is TRBJ2-3; TRBD2 is a possible D gene (6 bases). This CDR3 comprises 15 residues. Germline V lookup: CDR1 MNHEY, CDR2 SVGAGI. The germline V and J ends were trimmed by 5 bases and 5 bases, with 17 bases remaining between them. The DNA for the CDR3 is TGTGCCAGCAGTAGTTATGAGGGGACTGGAGATACGCAGTATTTT. Translation: CASSSYEGTGDTQYF.

V is TRBV2 and J is TRBJ1-2; 7 bases agree with TRBD1. There are 15 residues in the CDR3. In germline, CDR1 is SNHLY, CDR2 FYNNEI. The V gene end was trimmed by 3 bases and the J gene end by 4 bases; junction bases not matched to a gene: 8. The DNA of the CDR3 is TGTGCCAGCAGTGAGTCTCTGACAGGGCTCTATGGCTACACCTTC. Translated: CASSESLTGLYGYTF.

This clone has more than one count but fewer than ten. The chain links TRBV25-1 to TRBJ2-7; D is perhaps TRBD2 (5 bases). The CDR3 extends over 12 amino acids. V was trimmed by 2 bases and J by 6 bases, leaving 8 bases between them. Germline CDR1 MGHDK, CDR2 SYGVNS. The CDR3 nucleotides are TGTGCCAGCAGTGAAGAGGCGGGCGAGCAGTACTTC. The encoded protein is CASSEEAGEQYF.

J is TRBJ2-1 and V is TRBV30, with TRBD2 matching over 7 bases. The J segment lost 3 bases and the V segment lost 8 bases, leaving 7 bases of the junction unmatched. This CDR3 is built from 13 residues. Germline CDR1 reads GTSNPN; CDR2 reads SVGIG (reference sequence). The CDR3: CARAGGGYNEQFF. The CDR3, as DNA: TGTGCCCGTGCCGGCGGGGGCTACAATGAGCAGTTCTTC.